Listed below are T cell receptor beta chains from one sample, sequenced in a study of technical replicates of blood from a few donors. Some clones are missing from TCRdb's copy, which holds only in-frame ones; the method was immunoSEQ multiplex PCR. The sample lists under 100,000 clones; 85% to 95% were seen once. Material for sequencing was T cells isolated from PBMCs. The source is a human donor in good health. The CDR3 runs from the conserved cysteine through the conserved F or W. D genes are given only for firm matches. Where a row states a size, it is once, few, many or the class of an expanded clone; other rows omit it.

- TRBJ1-3 few TRBV5-6 CASSLTRDLGGNTIYF TGTGCCAGCAGCTTGACTCGGGATTTAGGGGGAAACACCATATATTTT
- TRBJ2-7 - TRBV2 CASSEIQGSHEQYF TGTGCCAGCAGCGAAATACAGGGATCCCACGAGCAGTACTTC
- TRBJ2-3 - TRBV28 CASSHNREQSGPDTQYF TGTGCCAGCAGTCACAACAGGGAGCAGTCGGGGCCAGATACGCAGTATTTT
TRBD2 TRBJ2-1 - TRBV2 CAGTSGYEQFF TGTGCCGGAACTAGCGGGTACGAGCAGTTCTTC
TRBD1 TRBJ1-4 few TRBV7-6 CASSKTGNEKLFF TGTGCCAGCAGCAAGACAGGGAATGAAAAACTGTTTTTT
- TRBJ1-1 - TRBV6-5 CASRGGTEAFF TGTGCCAGCAGAGGGGGCACTGAAGCTTTCTTT
TRBD2 TRBJ2-2 - TRBV30 CAWKGLAGYTGELFF TGTGCCTGGAAAGGACTAGCGGGATACACCGGGGAGCTGTTTTTT
TRBD2 TRBJ2-5 - TRBV29-1 CSVPGTSGISETQYF TGCAGCGTTCCCGGGACTAGCGGAATTTCCGAGACCCAGTACTTC
- TRBJ1-5 - TRBV19 CASSATSNQPQHF TGTGCCAGTAGTGCGACAAGTAATCAGCCCCAGCATTTT
- TRBJ2-3 - TRBV9 CASSYRASSTDTQYF TGTGCCAGCAGCTACCGCGCTAGCAGCACAGATACGCAGTATTTT
- TRBJ2-5 - TRBV5-1 CASEGEGRETQYF TGCGCCAGCGAGGGGGAGGGCCGGGAGACCCAGTACTTC
- TRBJ1-1 - TRBV27 CASSSSGVNTEAFF TGTGCCAGCAGTTCCTCAGGGGTAAACACTGAAGCTTTCTTT
TRBD2 TRBJ2-5 - TRBV5-6 CASSLREAGETQYF TGTGCCAGCAGTTTGCGGGAGGCTGGAGAGACCCAGTACTTC
- TRBJ1-3 - TRBV6-5 CASSRTGKTGNTIYF TGTGCCAGCAGCCGTACAGGGAAGACTGGAAACACCATATATTTT
- TRBJ1-2 - TRBV11-1 CASGSGQTVYGYTF TGTGCCAGCGGCTCAGGACAGACGGTCTATGGCTACACCTTC
- TRBJ2-2 - TRBV6-1 CASSELGPNTGELFF TGTGCCAGCAGTGAACTAGGCCCGAACACCGGGGAGCTGTTTTTT
TRBD2 TRBJ2-1 - TRBV10-3 CAISEPFGSGSPNYNEQFF TGTGCCATCAGTGAGCCGTTCGGTAGCGGGAGTCCCAACTACAATGAGCAGTTCTTC
- TRBJ2-7 once TRBV15 CATSRDGFGDEQYF TGTGCCACCAGCAGAGATGGGTTCGGGGACGAGCAGTACTTC
TRBD2 TRBJ2-7 - TRBV27 CASTLAGGPGEQYF TGTGCCAGCACCCTCGCGGGAGGGCCGGGGGAGCAGTACTTC
- TRBJ1-2 - TRBV19 CASSIGDTNYGYTF TGTGCCAGTAGTATTGGGGACACTAACTATGGCTACACCTTC
- TRBJ2-1 - TRBV6-5 CASSSDLSSYNEQFF TGTGCCAGCAGTTCCGACTTAAGCTCCTACAATGAGCAGTTCTTC
TRBD1 TRBJ1-4 - TRBV10-3 CAISESRQGAFEKLFF TGTGCCATCAGTGAGTCGAGGCAGGGGGCTTTTGAAAAACTGTTTTTT
- TRBJ1-2 - TRBV4-1 CASSQEGREGYGYTF TGCGCCAGCAGCCAAGAAGGTAGGGAGGGCTATGGCTACACCTTC
- TRBJ2-7 once TRBV5-1 CASSLDQEGQYF TGCGCCAGCAGCTTGGATCAAGAGGGGCAGTACTTC
TRBD2 TRBJ2-1 - TRBV9 CASSVGRTSGRGDSSYNEQFF TGTGCCAGCAGCGTAGGGAGGACTAGCGGGAGAGGGGATAGCTCCTACAATGAGCAGTTCTTC
- TRBJ2-5 - TRBV7-9 CASSGGLNRRGETQYF TGTGCCAGCAGCGGAGGACTAAACAGGAGGGGAGAGACCCAGTACTTC
TRBD1 TRBJ1-5 - TRBV11-3 CASSMGTAQPQHF TGTGCCAGCAGCATGGGGACAGCTCAGCCCCAGCATTTT
- TRBJ2-1 - TRBV4-1 CASSPRRANYNEQFF TGCGCCAGCAGCCCACGGAGGGCCAATTATAATGAGCAGTTCTTC
- TRBJ2-7 - TRBV30 CAWSVSSLYEQYF TGTGCCTGGAGTGTAAGTAGCTTATACGAGCAGTACTTC
TRBD2 TRBJ2-7 - TRBV6-4 CASSDSGLAGVTEQYF TGTGCCAGCAGTGACTCGGGACTAGCGGGAGTTACCGAGCAGTACTTC
- TRBJ2-5 - TRBV7-2 CASSPEGQETQYF TGTGCCAGCAGCCCCGAGGGCCAAGAGACCCAGTACTTC
- TRBJ1-2 - TRBV5-1 CASSLEQWAGYTF TGCGCCAGCAGCTTGGAACAGTGGGCGGGCTACACCTTC
TRBD1 TRBJ1-2 - TRBV5-5 CASSLTGENYGYTF TGTGCCAGCAGTTTGACAGGGGAGAACTATGGCTACACCTTC
- TRBJ2-3 - TRBV2 CASSLAGTLTDTQYF TGTGCCAGCAGTTTGGCGGGTACCCTCACAGATACGCAGTATTTT
- TRBJ2-1 - TRBV5-6 CASSLLDAGSLGNEQFF TGTGCCAGCAGCTTGTTGGATGCGGGGTCCCTAGGGAATGAGCAGTTCTTC
- TRBJ1-3 - TRBV6-6 CASSSFRVSSGNTIYF TGTGCCAGCAGTTCGTTCAGGGTCTCCTCTGGAAACACCATATATTTT
- TRBJ2-1 - TRBV28 CASSSSDEQFF TGTGCCAGCAGTTCCTCGGATGAGCAGTTCTTC
- TRBJ2-3 - TRBV4-2 CASSQVGKRITDTQYF TGTGCCAGCAGCCAAGTGGGCAAGCGGATCACAGATACGCAGTATTTT
TRBD1 TRBJ1-2 - TRBV7-2 CASSSGGAQGSNYGYTF TGTGCCAGCAGCTCAGGGGGCGCACAGGGGTCTAACTATGGCTACACCTTC
TRBD2 TRBJ2-3 - TRBV11-2 CASSSGLAGAADTQYF TGTGCCAGCAGCTCAGGACTAGCGGGGGCAGCAGATACGCAGTATTTT
TRBD1 TRBJ1-5 few TRBV28 CASSQGQGLQPQHF TGTGCCAGCAGTCAGGGACAGGGATTACAGCCCCAGCATTTT
- TRBJ2-2 - TRBV7-2 CASSRANTGELFF TGTGCCAGCAGCCGCGCGAACACCGGGGAGCTGTTTTTT
- TRBJ2-7 - TRBV2 CASSVQASYEQYF TGTGCCAGCAGTGTACAGGCTTCCTACGAGCAGTACTTC
TRBD1 TRBJ2-7 once TRBV4-3 CASSQAFRGPWEQYF TGCGCCAGCAGCCAAGCGTTCAGGGGGCCCTGGGAGCAGTACTTC
- TRBJ2-7 - TRBV11-2 CASSLSLSYEQYF TGTGCCAGCAGCTTATCCTTATCCTACGAGCAGTACTTC
- TRBJ2-1 - TRBV25-1 CASLGGPYNEQFF TGTGCCAGCCTTGGAGGGCCCTACAATGAGCAGTTCTTC
- TRBJ2-5 - TRBV5-1 CASSQLTQEETQYF TGCGCCAGCAGTCAACTCACACAGGAAGAGACCCAGTACTTC
- TRBJ1-2 few TRBV7-8 CASSLAGTTGYTF TGTGCCAGCAGCTTAGCTGGGACAACTGGCTACACCTTC
- TRBJ1-3 once TRBV6-5 CASRSRQLAGNTIYF TGTGCCAGCAGAAGTAGACAGCTTGCTGGAAACACCATATATTTT